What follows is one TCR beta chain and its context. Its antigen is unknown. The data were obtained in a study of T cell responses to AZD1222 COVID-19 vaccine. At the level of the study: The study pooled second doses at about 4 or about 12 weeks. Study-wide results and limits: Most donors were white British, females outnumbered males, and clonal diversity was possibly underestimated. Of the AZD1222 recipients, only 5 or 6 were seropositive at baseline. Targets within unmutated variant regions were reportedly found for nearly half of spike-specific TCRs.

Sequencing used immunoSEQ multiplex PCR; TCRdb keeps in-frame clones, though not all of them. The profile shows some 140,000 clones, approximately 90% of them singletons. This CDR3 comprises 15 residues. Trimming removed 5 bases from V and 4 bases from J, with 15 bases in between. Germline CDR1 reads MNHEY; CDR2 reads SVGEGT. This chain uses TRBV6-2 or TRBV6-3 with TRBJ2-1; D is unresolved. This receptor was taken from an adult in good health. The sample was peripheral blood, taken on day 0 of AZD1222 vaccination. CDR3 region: CASSRPPGNYNEQFF. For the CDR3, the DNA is TGTGCCAGCAGTCGACCCCCAGGAAATTACAATGAGCAGTTCTTC.